This T cell receptor (beta chain) derives from a study of shared clonotypes between healthy human individuals. Per the germline V gene, CDR1 is LNHNV and CDR2 is YYDKDF (reference sequence). The CDR3 is made up of 16 amino acids. V lost 1 base, J lost 1 base, and 11 bases lay in between. Ten immunoSEQ deep assay plates served to sequence unsorted PBMC DNA. Profiled with immunoSEQ multiplex PCR; TCRdb holds only in-frame clones, not every one. The table lists fewer than 550,000 clones, 75% to 80% of them singletons. What was sequenced was PBMCs. J is TRBJ1-5 and V is TRBV15; no definite D call. The receptor's source is a woman aged 40 to 55 in good health. Some clones in this sample may be carry-over from other donors' samples. The CDR3 is CATSRGKGPSNQPQHF. The CDR3 DNA reads TGTGCCACCAGCAGAGGTAAAGGACCAAGCAATCAGCCCCAGCATTTT.